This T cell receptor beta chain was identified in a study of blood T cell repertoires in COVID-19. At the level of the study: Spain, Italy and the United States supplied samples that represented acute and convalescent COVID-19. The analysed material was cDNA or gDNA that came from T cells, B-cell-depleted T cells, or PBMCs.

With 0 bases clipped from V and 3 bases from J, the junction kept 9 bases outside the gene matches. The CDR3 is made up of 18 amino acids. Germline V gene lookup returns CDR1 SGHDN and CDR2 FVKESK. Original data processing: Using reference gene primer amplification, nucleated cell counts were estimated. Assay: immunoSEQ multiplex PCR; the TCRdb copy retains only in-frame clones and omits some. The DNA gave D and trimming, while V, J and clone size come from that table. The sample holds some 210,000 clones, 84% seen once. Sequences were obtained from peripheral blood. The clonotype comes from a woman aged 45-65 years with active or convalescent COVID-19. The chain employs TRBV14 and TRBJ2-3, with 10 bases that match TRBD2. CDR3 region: CASSQEGLAGVVTDTQYF. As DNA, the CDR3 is TGTGCCAGCAGCCAAGAGGGGCTAGCGGGAGTAGTGACAGATACGCAGTATTTT.